This T cell receptor beta chain was sequenced for a study of cytomegalovirus exposure and HLA in healthy donors. Use of 60 Vbeta and 13 Jbeta primers characterized the PCR. Some clones are missing from TCRdb's copy, which holds only in-frame ones; the method was immunoSEQ multiplex PCR. The table for this sample gives about 170,000 clones. In regard to this clone: The antigen remains undetermined.

Donors consisted of healthy bone marrow donors. V was clipped by 2 bases and J by 8 bases, with 19 bases between them. Germline lookup yields CDR1 SQVTM and CDR2 ANQGSEA. The CDR3 runs 15 residues. Study conclusions and caveats: In a later analysis, roughly 17,000 TCR beta sequences were associated with HLA alleles at 0.05 false discovery rate. Clonal expansion was found to be greater in HLA-associated TCR beta chains than in equally common others in a later analysis. There were a few CMV-associated chains whose specificity for CMV antigens was confirmed in vitro.

The sequenced sample was PBMCs. The J gene is TRBJ1-3, the V gene TRBV29-1; D may be TRBD1 (5 bases). The TCR comes from a woman under 30 in good health and CMV-seropositive. In nucleotides, the CDR3 is TGCAGCGTTGAATTATACATGGCAGGGAAGGACACCATATATTTT. Protein: CSVELYMAGKDTIYF.